This TCR beta chain originates from a study of cytomegalovirus exposure and HLA in healthy donors. Study-level background: In a previous analysis, 117 million unique TCR beta sequences were found from 150 million to 200 million T cells. Notes on the study in general: At a 0.05 false discovery rate, a later analysis found approximately 15,000 TCR beta sequences to be associated with HLA alleles. Later on, a genetic analysis was performed. It linked a missense variant in DCLRE1C with V- and J-gene trimming of TCR beta.

Germline V lookup: CDR1 MNHNY, CDR2 SVGAGI (reference sequence). The V gene lost 6 bases and the J gene lost 0 bases, with 15 bases spanning the gap. The CDR3 is 16 residues long. A multiplex PCR was run with 60 Vbeta primers and 13 Jbeta primers. Study processing details: Counted up in a later analysis, unique TCR beta chains came to about 83 million, with around 11 million shared. Generated by immunoSEQ multiplex PCR, the TCRdb table keeps only in-frame clones and is missing some. V and J calls plus clone size are reproduced from that table; the DNA served to infer D and trimming. The table lists 150,000 to 200,000 clones, more than 75% of them singletons. With respect to this clone: Its antigen is undetermined.

Source material: PBMCs. The chain is built from TRBV6-6 and TRBJ1-3; D possibly corresponds to TRBD1 (5 bases). This clonotype was sampled from a woman aged 45 to 65 in good health and CMV-seronegative. The CDR3 protein is CASRADSVSSGNTIYF. Written as DNA, the CDR3 is TGTGCCAGCAGAGCCGACAGCGTTAGCTCTGGAAACACCATATATTTT.